This entry lists 23 T cell receptor beta chains sequenced from one sample in a study of control samples from healthy donors and cancer patients. Profiled with immunoSEQ multiplex PCR; TCRdb holds only in-frame clones, not every one. The sample yields 110,000 or so clones, about 83% seen once. Sequenced input: blood. The receptor set was obtained from a woman aged 45-65 years in good health.

This clone has a single count. The chain employs TRBV7-9 and TRBJ1-4; a weak D match, TRBD1 (5 bases). This CDR3 is 15 amino acids long. CDR1 and CDR2 (germline): SEHNR, FQNEAQ (reference sequence). V dropped 1 base and J dropped 3 bases, with 9 bases sitting between them. CDR3: CASSLEGVANEKLFF. The DNA of the CDR3 is TGTGCCAGCAGCTTAGAAGGGGTCGCTAATGAAAAACTGTTTTTT.

V usage is TRBV19 and J usage is TRBJ1-4, with 7 bases identical to TRBD1. The CDR3 sequence is 15 residues long. Germline CDR1 LNHDA, CDR2 SQIVND (reference sequence). J was trimmed by 0 bases and V by 7 bases; bases with no gene match: 5. As DNA, the CDR3 is TGTGCCAGTACCGAGGGGACAGCAACTAATGAAAAACTGTTTTTT. Its protein is CASTEGTATNEKLFF.

The V call is TRBV9, the J call TRBJ1-4, with TRBD1 as a possible D gene (6 bases). Germline V gives CDR1 SGDLS, CDR2 YYNGEE. Trimming removed 0 bases from V and 5 bases from J, with 11 bases in between. CDR3 size: 15 residues. For the CDR3, the DNA is TGTGCCAGCAGCGTAGGACAGGAGGTAAATGAAAAACTGTTTTTT. Protein sequence: CASSVGQEVNEKLFF.

The chain recombines TRBV13 with TRBJ2-5, with D perhaps TRBD2 (7 bases). Germline values: CDR1 PRHDT, CDR2 FYEKMQ (reference sequence). The ends were cut back, 5 bases at V and 0 bases at J, with 10 bases in the middle. The CDR3 sequence is 14 residues long. CDR3 residues: CASSRGGNQETQYF. The CDR3 nucleotides are TGTGCCAGCAGCAGGGGGGGGAACCAAGAGACCCAGTACTTC.

The chain couples TRBV4-1 to TRBJ2-2; D is unclear. The germline V gene encodes CDR1 MGHRA and CDR2 YSYEKL. V was clipped by 0 bases and J by 3 bases, with 5 bases between them. The CDR3 runs to 14 residues. CDR3: CASSQERYTGELFF. The CDR3 DNA reads as TGCGCCAGCAGCCAAGAACGCTACACCGGGGAGCTGTTTTTT.

This sequence joins TRBV18 and TRBJ2-7; no reliable D call. Per germline, CDR1 KGHSH and CDR2 LQKENI. V gave up 2 bases and J gave up 5 bases, with 13 bases separating them. The CDR3 is made up of 14 amino acids. The DNA for the CDR3 is TGTGCCAGCTCACCAGGCTCCCCTAGAAACGAGCAGTACTTC. Residues: CASSPGSPRNEQYF. The complete variable domain, with remaining parts taken from reference TRBV18 and TRBJ2-7, reads NAGVMQNPRHLVRRRGQEARLRCSPMKGHSHVYWYRQLPEEGLKFMVYLQKENIIDESGMPKERFSAEFPKEGPSILRIQQVVRGDSAAYFCASSPGSPRNEQYFGPGTRLTVT.

The chain links TRBV24-1 to TRBJ2-7; D may be TRBD2 (7 bases). V was cut by 6 bases and J by 5 bases, with 13 bases left in between. Germline CDR1 and CDR2: KGHDR and SFDVKD. The CDR3 contains 13 residues. CDR3 bases: TGTGCCACCAGTATGGGGGGGCGCAACGAGCAGTACTTC. It is translated as CATSMGGRNEQYF.

The chain has TRBV2 and TRBJ1-6, with TRBD1 matching over 9 bases. Per germline, CDR1 SNHLY and CDR2 FYNNEI. V shed 5 bases and J 10 bases; nucleotides not matched to a gene: 6. This CDR3 has 14 amino acids. The CDR3 sequence: CASSSRDRVSPLHF. The CDR3 nucleotides read TGTGCCAGCAGTTCCCGGGACAGGGTCTCACCCCTCCACTTT.

The gene calls are TRBV3-1 (or the pseudogene TRBV3-2) and TRBJ2-2; the match to TRBD2 covers 12 bases. Germline CDR1 is LGHDT and CDR2 is YNNKEL (reference sequence). The CDR3 length is 15 residues. V shed 3 bases, J shed 7 bases, and the junction held 3 bases outside the gene matches. This CDR3 is CASSQLTSGGGELFF. CDR3 DNA: TGTGCCAGCAGCCAGCTGACTAGCGGGGGCGGGGAGCTGTTTTTT.

This clone was detected only a few times. Other DNA variants within this sample encode the same CDR3. J is TRBJ1-3 and V is TRBV19; D not certain. V was clipped by 1 base and J by 0 bases, with 4 bases between them. CDR1 is LNHDA and CDR2 is SQIVND in the germline V gene (reference sequence). This CDR3 has 14 residues. This chain's CDR3 is CASSIGGSGNTIYF. The CDR3 DNA is TGTGCCAGTAGTATAGGCGGCTCTGGAAACACCATATATTTT.

The chain carries TRBV11-2 and TRBJ2-5; 9 bases line up with TRBD1. CDR1 SGHAT and CDR2 FQNNGV come from the germline V gene. The CDR3 covers 14 residues. V shed 5 bases and J 2 bases; nucleotides not matched to a gene: 3. Here the CDR3 reads CASSQDRGQETQYF. CDR3 bases: TGTGCCAGCAGCCAAGACAGGGGGCAAGAGACCCAGTACTTC.

This clone was seen a few times. This chain links TRBV5-4 with TRBJ2-7, with TRBD2 matching 8 bases. V was clipped by 3 bases and J by 4 bases; unmatched bases: 15. Germline values: CDR1 SGHNT, CDR2 YYREEE (reference sequence). The CDR3 extends over 17 amino acids. In nucleotides, the CDR3 is TGTGCCAGCAGCTCTGAAGGGGTAGCGGGAAGTGGGTACGAGCAGTACTTC. It codes for CASSSEGVAGSGYEQYF.

In this sample, this clone turned up a few times. The chain employs TRBV7-6 and TRBJ1-4; 11 nucleotides agree with TRBD1. Trimming at V came to 1 base and at J to 8 bases, leaving 0 bases not matched to a gene. The germline gives CDR1 SGHVS, CDR2 FNYEAQ. CDR3 length: 14 amino acids. The CDR3 protein is CASSLGTGGEKLFF. CDR3 DNA: TGTGCCAGCAGCTTAGGGACAGGGGGCGAAAAACTGTTTTTT.

The CDR3 region has the DNA TGTGCCAGCTCACCGCGTGGGACAACCTCTGGAAACACCATATATTTT. This gives the protein CASSPRGTTSGNTIYF. V gene TRBV18 combines with J gene TRBJ1-3, with a possible D match to TRBD1 (6 bases). V lost 3 bases to trimming and J lost 0 bases, with 12 bases between them. The CDR3 totals 16 residues. Germline V gene data show CDR1 as KGHSH and CDR2 as LQKENI.

This clone was picked up one time. The rearrangement uses TRBV27 and TRBJ2-3, with D tentatively TRBD2 (5 bases). This CDR3 is built from 12 residues. Looked up from germline, CDR1 is MNHEY and CDR2 is SMNVEV (reference sequence). The V gene lost 2 bases and the J gene lost 6 bases, with 6 bases spanning the gap. This chain's CDR3 is CASSLERDTQYF. The CDR3 region has the DNA TGTGCCAGCAGTTTAGAGCGGGATACGCAGTATTTT.

This rearrangement joins TRBV2 to TRBJ2-7; weak D call: TRBD2 (5 bases). CDR1 is SNHLY, CDR2 FYNNEI, per germline. Deletions cut 2 bases from V and 5 bases from J, with 16 bases between. The CDR3 loop spans 15 amino acids. The CDR3 DNA is TGTGCCAGCAGTGAAATTGGGAGTTCTTTCCACGAGCAGTACTTC. Residues: CASSEIGSSFHEQYF.

The rearrangement uses TRBV6-5 and TRBJ2-5, with 11 bases identical to TRBD2. V was clipped by 6 bases and J by 5 bases; unmatched bases: 8. The CDR3 length is 15 residues. Germline V gene sequence: CDR1 MNHEY, CDR2 SVGAGI. DNA for the CDR3: TGTGCCAGCAGACCGGGGCCTAGCGGGAGGGAGACCCAGTACTTC. It is translated as CASRPGPSGRETQYF.

The chain couples TRBV7-6 to TRBJ1-3; tentatively, D is TRBD1 (6 bases). Trimming took 0 bases from V and 0 from J, leaving 15 bases between them. The CDR3 loop spans 18 amino acids. Germline CDR1 reads SGHVS; CDR2 reads FNYEAQ. The CDR3 is CASSLAPPTGGSGNTIYF. For the CDR3, the DNA is TGTGCCAGCAGCTTAGCCCCCCCGACAGGCGGCTCTGGAAACACCATATATTTT.

This clone was seen a single time. The chain is built from TRBV7-2 and TRBJ2-2; 9 nucleotides align to TRBD2. Germline CDR1 reads SGHTA; CDR2 reads FQGNSA. V shed 5 bases, J shed 6 bases, and the junction held 13 bases outside the gene matches. This CDR3 spans 17 amino acids. Here the CDR3 reads CASSHQVDSGSAGELFF. CDR3 sequence (DNA): TGTGCCAGCAGCCACCAGGTGGATAGCGGGAGCGCCGGGGAGCTGTTTTTT.

As to this clone: Other DNA sequences of this sample code for an identical CDR3. The chain carries TRBV5-6 and TRBJ1-2; D unclear. The CDR3 spans 13 residues. Deletions cut 0 bases from V and 2 bases from J, with 5 bases between. Germline V gene data show CDR1 as SGHDT and CDR2 as YYEEEE. CDR3 DNA sequence: TGTGCCAGCAGCTTGGGAGGAAACTATGGCTACACCTTC. Its translation: CASSLGGNYGYTF.

The rearrangement joins TRBV5-1 to TRBJ2-1; D is uncertain. The V gene's germline CDR1 is SGHRS and CDR2 YFSETQ. Trimming took off 3 bases at V and 5 bases at J, with 21 bases between the two ends. The CDR3 is made up of 17 amino acids. CDR3 sequence reads: CASSSSPVRTQHNEQFF. CDR3 bases: TGCGCCAGCAGCTCGAGTCCGGTCCGCACCCAACACAATGAGCAGTTCTTC.

This chain uses TRBV5-5 with TRBJ1-1; D is possibly TRBD1 (5 bases). The CDR3 is 15 residues long. Germline V gives CDR1 SGHKS, CDR2 YYEKEE (reference sequence). V lost 3 bases, J lost 3 bases, and 15 bases lay in between. The CDR3 is CASSWSLGGDTEAFF. The CDR3 nucleotides read TGTGCCAGCAGCTGGAGCCTGGGAGGGGACACTGAAGCTTTCTTT.

This clone was counted once. The rearrangement uses TRBV30 and TRBJ1-2; 12 bases are a match to TRBD1. Germline trimming cut 5 bases from V and 6 bases from J; bases unmatched to any gene: 4. Germline values: CDR1 GTSNPN, CDR2 SVGIG (reference sequence). The length of the CDR3 is 13 residues. CDR3 bases: TGTGCCTGGGGGGGACAGGGGGCGCATGGCTACACCTTC. Its protein is CAWGGQGAHGYTF. The entire variable domain, with the rest obtained from reference TRBV30 and TRBJ1-2, is as follows: SQTIHQWPATLVQPVGSPLSLECTVEGTSNPNLYWYRQAAGRGLQLLFYSVGIGQISSEVPQNLSASRPQDRQFILSSKKLLLSDSGFYLCAWGGQGAHGYTFGSGTRLTVV.